These T cell receptor beta chains were read from a single sample in a study of beta chain features in type 1 diabetes. Repertoires were generated with immunoSEQ multiplex PCR, while TCRdb's copy carries only in-frame clones and drops some. The sample records about 40,000 clones, about 52% being singletons. Sequencing used central memory CD4+ T cells from blood. These receptors were obtained from a woman younger than 30 in good health. Each CDR3 is given with its conserved first and last residue. A D gene is named only where the DNA matches it firmly. Size values are once, few and many counts, or a class for expanded clones, and some rows have none.

>-|-|TRBJ2-3|TRBV6-4
CASSDSAGTPTDTQYF
TGTGCCAGCAGTGACTCGGCGGGGACCCCCACAGATACGCAGTATTTT
>TRBD1|-|TRBJ2-3|TRBV6-5
CASRSGQGVDTQYF
TGTGCCAGCAGATCCGGACAGGGGGTAGATACGCAGTATTTT
>TRBD2|few|TRBJ2-1|TRBV18
CASSPTSGTSYNEQFF
TGTGCCAGCTCACCGACTAGCGGGACGTCCTACAATGAGCAGTTCTTC
>-|-|TRBJ2-4|TRBV5-1
CASSLGEVSKNIQYF
TGCGCCAGCAGCCTGGGGGAGGTATCCAAAAACATTCAGTACTTC
>-|-|TRBJ2-5|TRBV2
CASSRGAVLETQYF
TGTGCCAGCAGCCGGGGGGCAGTCCTAGAGACCCAGTACTTC
>-|-|TRBJ1-6|TRBV5-1
CASSLAGGDSPLHF
TGCGCCAGCAGCTTGGCCGGGGGGGATTCACCCCTCCACTTT
>-|few|TRBJ1-2|TRBV10-3
CAIRGQTNYGYTF
TGTGCCATCAGGGGACAAACTAACTATGGCTACACCTTC
>TRBD1|-|TRBJ1-1|TRBV29-1
CSAQTGGSDTEAFF
TGCAGCGCACAGACAGGGGGCTCGGACACTGAAGCTTTCTTT
>-|few|TRBJ2-3|TRBV7-9
CASSLDTSSTDTQYF
TGTGCCAGCAGCTTAGATACTTCCTCCACAGATACGCAGTATTTT
>-|-|TRBJ2-3|TRBV30
CAWSGNRGTDTQYF
TGTGCCTGGAGTGGTAACCGGGGGACAGATACGCAGTATTTT
>-|few|TRBJ2-7|TRBV6-1
CASSEAPGILYEQYF
TGTGCCAGCAGTGAAGCTCCCGGGATCCTCTACGAGCAGTACTTC
>TRBD1|few|TRBJ1-1|TRBV23-1
CASSHPRQGTEAFF
TGCGCCAGCAGTCACCCTCGACAGGGAACTGAAGCTTTCTTT
>TRBD2|-|TRBJ2-1|TRBV5-1
CASSGGTSFEQFF
TGCGCCAGCAGCGGTGGGACTAGCTTTGAGCAGTTCTTC
>TRBD1|-|TRBJ2-1|TRBV27
CASSLRQGAYNEQFF
TGTGCCAGCAGTTTAAGGCAGGGGGCCTACAATGAGCAGTTCTTC
>TRBD2|-|TRBJ2-2|TRBV7-2
CASKFSGTTNTGELFF
TGTGCCAGCAAGTTTAGCGGGACAACGAACACCGGGGAGCTGTTTTTT
>-|-|TRBJ1-5|TRBV19
CASRRLGEGGDQPQHF
TGTGCCAGTAGGAGACTTGGGGAGGGGGGGGATCAGCCCCAGCATTTT
>-|-|TRBJ2-1|TRBV7-6
CASSLARGSGQFF
TGTGCCAGCAGCTTAGCGAGGGGGAGCGGGCAGTTCTTC
>TRBD1|-|TRBJ2-5|TRBV7-8
CASSTSFTGAETQYF
TGTGCCAGCAGCACCTCCTTCACAGGGGCCGAGACCCAGTACTTC
>-|-|TRBJ2-2|TRBV13
CASSPTGGRELFF
TGTGCCAGCAGCCCCACGGGGGGCAGGGAGCTGTTTTTT
>TRBD1|once|TRBJ1-6|TRBV19
CASSEEGQGSYNSPLHF
TGTGCCAGTAGTGAAGAGGGACAGGGGTCCTATAATTCACCCCTCCACTTT
>-|few|TRBJ1-1|TRBV6-5
CASSESRDTVPFF
TGTGCCAGCAGTGAATCCCGGGACACTGTACCTTTCTTT
>TRBD1|few|TRBJ1-4|TRBV7-9
CASSSGQATEKLFF
TGTGCCAGCAGCTCGGGACAGGCTACTGAAAAACTGTTTTTT
>-|few|TRBJ1-5|TRBV6-1
CATQTGNQPQHF
TGTGCCACCCAAACAGGGAATCAGCCCCAGCATTTT
>-|-|TRBJ2-3|TRBV4-3
CASSLVPSDTQYF
TGCGCCAGCAGCCTCGTCCCGTCAGATACGCAGTATTTT
>-|once|TRBJ2-3|TRBV2
CASSAAGLGTDTQYF
TGTGCCAGCAGTGCTGCGGGGCTTGGCACAGATACGCAGTATTTT
>-|-|TRBJ2-7|TRBV7-8
CASSSHGTSEQYF
TGTGCCAGCAGCTCCCACGGGACAAGCGAGCAGTACTTC
>-|-|TRBJ2-1|TRBV9
CASSGQIEQFF
TGTGCCAGCAGCGGGCAGATTGAGCAGTTCTTC
>TRBD1|-|TRBJ2-3|TRBV10-3
CAISEFGTGEDTQYF
TGTGCCATCAGTGAGTTCGGGACAGGGGAGGATACGCAGTATTTT
>-|-|TRBJ2-1|TRBV25-1
CASSEYVGDEQFF
TGTGCCAGCAGTGAATATGTCGGGGATGAGCAGTTCTTC
>TRBD1|-|TRBJ1-2|TRBV30
CAWSPISTGGGYGYTF
TGTGCCTGGAGTCCCATAAGTACAGGGGGGGGCTATGGCTACACCTTC
>-|few|TRBJ1-3|TRBV30
CAWSGGGDTIYF
TGTGCCTGGAGTGGGGGGGGCGACACCATATATTTT
>-|-|TRBJ1-1|TRBV11-2
CASSTTGVNTEAFF
TGTGCCAGCAGCACTACAGGAGTGAACACTGAAGCTTTCTTT
>TRBD2|-|TRBJ2-2|TRBV7-7
CASSLGLAGAGGELFF
TGTGCCAGCAGCTTAGGCCTAGCGGGAGCGGGCGGGGAGCTGTTTTTT
>TRBD1|-|TRBJ1-5|TRBV30
CAWSSSTGLSNQPQHF
TGTGCCTGGAGTAGTTCGACAGGGCTTTCCAATCAGCCCCAGCATTTT
>TRBD1|-|TRBJ1-2|TRBV6-1
CASSEVWTGPLSF
TGTGCCAGCAGTGAAGTGTGGACAGGACCATTGAGCTTC
>-|-|TRBJ1-4|TRBV7-9
CASTSPSSGEKLFF
TGTGCCAGCACCTCACCCTCGTCGGGTGAAAAACTGTTTTTT
>TRBD2|-|TRBJ2-5|TRBV9
CASSSRGGAQETQYF
TGTGCCAGCTCATCCCGGGGGGGCGCTCAAGAGACCCAGTACTTC
>-|-|TRBJ1-2|TRBV15
CATSRDLGGRRF
TGTGCCACCAGCAGAGACCTGGGGGGGCGACGCTTC
>TRBD1|few|TRBJ2-7|TRBV27
CASSLDRGQQYF
TGTGCCAGCAGTTTAGACAGGGGGCAGCAGTACTTC
>-|few|TRBJ1-1|TRBV19
CASGGWGTEAFF
TGTGCCAGTGGGGGGTGGGGAACTGAAGCTTTCTTT
>-|few|TRBJ2-1|TRBV5-1
CASSLSSGGQTNEQFF
TGCGCCAGCAGCTTGAGTTCAGGGGGGCAGACGAATGAGCAGTTCTTC
>-|once|TRBJ1-1|TRBV30
CAWSADRQINTEAFF
TGTGCCTGGAGTGCCGATCGACAGATAAACACTGAAGCTTTCTTT
>TRBD2|-|TRBJ2-2|TRBV19
CASSIGLAGGGYGELFF
TGTGCCAGTAGTATAGGACTAGCGGGAGGGGGTTACGGGGAGCTGTTTTTT
>TRBD2|-|TRBJ2-2|TRBV19
CASSLETSVGELFF
TGTGCCAGTAGTCTCGAGACTAGCGTAGGGGAGCTGTTTTTT
>-|-|TRBJ1-1|TRBV30
CAWSRLTMNTEAFF
TGTGCCTGGAGCAGACTGACCATGAACACTGAAGCTTTCTTT
>TRBD2|-|TRBJ2-1|TRBV7-2
CASSLFPGGFNEQFF
TGTGCCAGCAGCTTATTTCCGGGGGGATTCAATGAGCAGTTCTTC
>TRBD1|once|TRBJ1-1|TRBV7-6
CASSLETGYGAEAFF
TGTGCCAGCAGCTTAGAGACAGGGTACGGGGCCGAAGCTTTCTTT
>TRBD2|-|TRBJ2-1|TRBV13
CASSPGVGRRGRLDEQFF
TGTGCCAGCAGCCCGGGGGTGGGGAGGCGCGGGAGATTAGATGAGCAGTTCTTC
>TRBD2|-|TRBJ2-7|TRBV7-8
CASSLGQLAGGSSYEQYF
TGTGCCAGCAGCTTGGGCCAACTAGCGGGGGGAAGCTCCTACGAGCAGTACTTC
>-|-|TRBJ1-5|TRBV13
CASSLSRNQPQHF
TGTGCCAGCAGCTTAAGCCGCAATCAGCCCCAGCATTTT
>TRBD1|-|TRBJ1-2|TRBV18
CASSTRTGSNYGYTF
TGTGCCAGCTCCACGAGGACAGGGAGTAACTATGGCTACACCTTC
>-|-|TRBJ2-3|TRBV12-5
CASGLGNTGGDTQYF
TGTGCTAGTGGTCTCGGTAACACAGGCGGAGATACGCAGTATTTT
>-|few|TRBJ1-5|TRBV11-2
CASSLRGQPQHF
TGTGCCAGCAGCTTACGAGGTCAGCCCCAGCATTTT